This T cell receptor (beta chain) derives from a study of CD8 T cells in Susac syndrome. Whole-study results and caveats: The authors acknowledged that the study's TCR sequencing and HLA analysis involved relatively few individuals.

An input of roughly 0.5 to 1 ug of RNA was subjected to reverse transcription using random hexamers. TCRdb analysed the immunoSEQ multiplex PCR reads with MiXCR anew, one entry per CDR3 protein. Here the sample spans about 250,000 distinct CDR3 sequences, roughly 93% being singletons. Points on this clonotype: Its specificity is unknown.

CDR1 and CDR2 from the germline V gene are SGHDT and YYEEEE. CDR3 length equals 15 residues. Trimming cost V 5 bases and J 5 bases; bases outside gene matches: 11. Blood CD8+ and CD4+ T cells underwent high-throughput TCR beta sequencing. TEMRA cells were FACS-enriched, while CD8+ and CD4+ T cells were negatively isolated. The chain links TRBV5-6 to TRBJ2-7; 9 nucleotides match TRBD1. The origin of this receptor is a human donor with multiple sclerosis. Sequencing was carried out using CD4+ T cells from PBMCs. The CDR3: CASSLTGTGYDEQYF. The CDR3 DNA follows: TGTGCCAGCAGTTTAACCGGGACAGGGTACGACGAGCAGTACTTC.